A single sample gave rise to the 19 T cell receptor beta chains below, sequenced in a study of PD-L1 blockade in urothelial cancer. Repertoires were generated with immunoSEQ multiplex PCR, while TCRdb's copy carries only in-frame clones and drops some. The sample records 45,000 to 50,000 clones, approximately 85% being singletons. Time point reported: pretreatment peripheral blood. The material sequenced was PBMCs, taken around atezolizumab (anti-PD-L1) treatment. The receptors derive from a man in his 70s with urothelial cancer.

The gene calls are TRBV7-2 and TRBJ2-5, with a tentative D call TRBD2 (6 bases). The CDR3 extends over 15 amino acids. V was shortened by 5 bases and J by 0 bases, with 13 bases between the two germline ends. From germline, CDR1 is SGHTA and CDR2 FQGNSA. In DNA, the CDR3 is TGTGCCAGCAGCATGGGGGGACGGTACCAAGAGACCCAGTACTTC. As protein: CASSMGGRYQETQYF.

This clone was seen more than once but under ten times. V usage is TRBV7-8 and J usage is TRBJ2-3, with TRBD2 as a possible D gene (6 bases). Germline V gives CDR1 SGHVS, CDR2 FQNEAQ. Trimming cost V 8 bases and J 2 bases, with 26 bases left between them. The CDR3 totals 18 residues. The CDR3 DNA sequence: TGTGCCAGCTCCTCTAGCGATCCTAGCCCCTCTTCCACAGATACGCAGTATTTT. Encoded protein: CASSSSDPSPSSTDTQYF.

The CDR3 DNA follows: TGTGCCAGCAGCTTGGGTACGGGAGTATACAATGAGCAGTTCTTC. It specifies CASSLGTGVYNEQFF. This chain joins TRBV5-4 and TRBJ2-1; D may be TRBD2 (6 bases). CDR1 is SGHNT, CDR2 YYREEE, per germline (reference sequence). Trimming shortened V by 0 bases and J by 4 bases, and 11 bases separated the two germline ends. The CDR3 length is 15 residues.

The rearrangement links TRBV15 to TRBJ2-1; tentative D call: TRBD2 (7 bases). There are 15 residues in the CDR3. Germline V gene sequence: CDR1 LNHNV, CDR2 YYDKDF (reference sequence). Trimming pared 0 bases from V and 7 bases from J, leaving 13 bases between. Here the CDR3 reads CATSRDRGARNEQFF. In DNA, the CDR3 is TGTGCCACCAGCAGAGATCGGGGGGCGCGTAATGAGCAGTTCTTC.

A few counts support this clone. The chain joins TRBV30 to TRBJ2-3; possibly TRBD2 for D (6 bases). Trimming pared 2 bases from V and 0 bases from J, leaving 12 bases between. The CDR3 extends over 15 amino acids. Germline V lookup: CDR1 GTSNPN, CDR2 SVGIG (reference sequence). The CDR3 region is CAWSNLAESTDTQYF. DNA for the CDR3: TGTGCCTGGAGTAACTTAGCGGAGAGCACAGATACGCAGTATTTT.

This chain connects TRBV5-1 to TRBJ1-4, with unresolved D. The CDR3 loop spans 16 amino acids. V dropped 0 bases and J dropped 5 bases, with 14 bases sitting between them. CDR1 and CDR2 from the germline V gene are SGHRS and YFSETQ. DNA for the CDR3: TGCGCCAGCAGCTTGGCCGGAGGGTTGAGGAATGAAAAACTGTTTTTT. The encoded protein is CASSLAGGLRNEKLFF.

This chain connects TRBV2 to TRBJ2-1; D perhaps matches TRBD2 (6 bases). Trimming pared 7 bases from V and 0 bases from J, leaving 13 bases between. This CDR3 comprises 15 residues. Per the germline V gene, CDR1 is SNHLY and CDR2 is FYNNEI. The CDR3 nucleotides are TGTGCCAGCACTCGGGACTCTGGCTCCTACAATGAGCAGTTCTTC. Translating it yields CASTRDSGSYNEQFF.

CDR3 sequence (DNA): TGTGCCAGCAGTTATCTGTCAGCGGGAGGGGATGATACGCAGTATTTT. It yields the protein CASSYLSAGGDDTQYF. The genes are TRBV6-6 and TRBJ2-3, with TRBD2 matching over 10 bases. Germline V CDR1 and CDR2: MNHNY, SVGAGI (reference sequence). V lost 3 bases, J lost 6 bases, and 9 bases stayed unmatched. The CDR3 consists of 16 residues.

The chain links TRBV7-6 to TRBJ1-1; possible D gene TRBD1, 5 bases. Germline V gives CDR1 SGHVS, CDR2 FNYEAQ. Between the trimmed V and J ends, which lost 5 bases and 5 bases, there was a span of 15 bases. This CDR3 is 14 amino acids long. CDR3 loop: CASSLGTAGTEAFF. The CDR3, as DNA: TGTGCCAGCAGCCTCGGGACCGCGGGGACTGAAGCTTTCTTT.

The chain has TRBV11-2 and TRBJ2-7; perhaps TRBD2 as D (5 bases). Per germline, CDR1 SGHAT and CDR2 FQNNGV. CDR3 length: 18 amino acids. Trimming took 5 bases from V and 5 from J, leaving 28 bases between them. The CDR3 DNA reads as TGTGCCAGCAGCCCCGGGGATCCCGTCAGGTGGGGTATCCACGAGCAGTACTTC. Translation: CASSPGDPVRWGIHEQYF.

With regard to this clone: The same CDR3 is also encoded by other DNA sequences in this sample. The chain has TRBV5-6 and TRBJ2-3; D might be TRBD1 (6 bases). The germline V and J ends were trimmed by 1 base and 1 base, with 10 bases remaining between them. The CDR3 spans 15 residues. CDR1 SGHDT and CDR2 YYEEEE come from the germline V gene. The CDR3 DNA follows: TGTGCCAGCAGCTTGAGGGGGAGTCGCACAGATACGCAGTATTTT. Translation gives CASSLRGSRTDTQYF.

The rearrangement uses TRBV30 and TRBJ1-4; the D gene is possibly TRBD1 (6 bases). CDR1 is GTSNPN, CDR2 SVGIG, per germline (reference sequence). V lost 1 base, J lost 7 bases, and 19 bases lay in between. The CDR3 spans 16 residues. The CDR3 sequence: CAWSAVGGGRVEKLFF. In DNA, the CDR3 is TGTGCCTGGAGTGCCGTAGGGGGGGGGCGGGTTGAAAAACTGTTTTTT.

V gene TRBV27 combines with J gene TRBJ2-1, with 9 bases aligning to TRBD2. V shed 6 bases and J 4 bases; nucleotides not matched to a gene: 4. Germline V gene lookup returns CDR1 MNHEY and CDR2 SMNVEV (reference sequence). The CDR3 runs 14 residues. The CDR3 sequence: CASSRTSVYNEQFF. The CDR3, as DNA: TGTGCCAGCAGCCGGACTAGCGTATACAATGAGCAGTTCTTC.

The V call is TRBV6-1, the J call TRBJ1-3; D gene ambiguous. The V end lost 4 bases, the J end lost 0 bases, and 13 bases lay between the germline ends. The CDR3 contains 16 residues. Germline V gene data show CDR1 as MNHNS and CDR2 as SASEGT. The CDR3: CASSGVWRNSGNTIYF. CDR3 coding DNA: TGTGCCAGCAGTGGAGTATGGCGGAACTCTGGAAACACCATATATTTT.

This rearrangement joins TRBV19 to TRBJ1-1; the match to TRBD1 covers 7 bases. In germline, CDR1 is LNHDA, CDR2 SQIVND (reference sequence). V trimming: 0 bases; J trimming: 6 bases; junction bases outside the gene matches: 7. CDR3 length: 15 residues. The CDR3 DNA reads as TGTGCCAGTAGTATAGAGGACAGGTCAGGGGCTGAAGCTTTCTTT. As protein: CASSIEDRSGAEAFF.

V usage is TRBV18 and J usage is TRBJ1-1; 7 nucleotides agree with TRBD1. Germline trimming cut 6 bases from V and 6 bases from J; bases unmatched to any gene: 7. The CDR3 has 13 amino acids. The germline V gene has CDR1 KGHSH and CDR2 LQKENI. The CDR3 DNA reads as TGTGCCAGCTCCGCAGGGGGAAGAGCTGAAGCTTTCTTT. As protein: CASSAGGRAEAFF.

This clone was counted a single time. This chain uses TRBV4-1 with TRBJ1-3; D not resolved. The CDR3 spans 14 residues. In germline, CDR1 is MGHRA, CDR2 YSYEKL. Trimming removed 2 bases from V and 0 bases from J, with 5 bases in between. This chain's CDR3 is CASSQPLSGNTIYF. CDR3 nucleotide sequence: TGCGCCAGCAGCCAACCACTCTCTGGAAACACCATATATTTT.

The V call is TRBV5-1, the J call TRBJ1-1; a weak D match, TRBD1 (6 bases). Germline assignment: CDR1 SGHRS and CDR2 YFSETQ. This CDR3 has 13 residues. V was shortened by 3 bases and J by 2 bases, with 8 bases between the two germline ends. The CDR3 protein is CASSSRGNTEAFF. DNA of the CDR3: TGCGCCAGCAGCTCCAGGGGAAACACTGAAGCTTTCTTT.

This clone came up a few times. The chain couples TRBV11-2 to TRBJ1-2; D is ambiguous. The CDR3 loop spans 13 amino acids. The germline gives CDR1 SGHAT, CDR2 FQNNGV. V was cut by 1 base and J by 8 bases, with 11 bases left in between. The chain's CDR3 is CASSLGPAGGYTF. DNA for the CDR3: TGTGCCAGCAGCTTAGGCCCCGCGGGGGGCTACACCTTC.